These T cell receptor beta chains were read from a single sample in a study of Ad26.COV2.S vaccination and SARS-CoV-2 variants. Using immunoSEQ multiplex PCR, the repertoire was profiled, and TCRdb retains in-frame clones only, with some absent. The sample holds approximately 340,000 clones, under 95% seen once. This sample comprised peripheral blood, obtained after recovery from COVID-19. These receptors all come from a human donor who had recovered from COVID-19. CDR3s include the opening cysteine and the closing phenylalanine or tryptophan. D genes are given only for firm matches. Where a row states a size, it is once, few, many or the class of an expanded clone; other rows omit it.

clone size	J gene	V gene	D gene	CDR3 protein	CDR3 DNA
-	TRBJ1-1	TRBV19	-	CASSGLQNTEAFF	TGTGCTTCTTCGGGACTTCAGAACACTGAAGCTTTCTTT
many	TRBJ1-2	TRBV19	TRBD1	CASKGTASGYTF	TGTGCCAGTAAGGGGACAGCAAGTGGCTACACCTTC
-	TRBJ2-7	TRBV11-2	TRBD2	CASSSRGGPYEQYF	TGTGCCAGCAGCTCTCGGGGGGGTCCCTACGAGCAGTACTTC
-	TRBJ1-2	TRBV29-1	-	CSVEPQEGPINYGYTF	TGCAGCGTTGAGCCGCAGGAGGGCCCCATCAACTATGGCTACACCTTC
-	TRBJ2-1	TRBV11-2	TRBD1	CASSPNRGNEQFF	TGTGCCAGCAGCCCGAACAGGGGCAATGAGCAGTTCTTC
-	TRBJ1-3	TRBV5-1	-	CASRPVSTGIGNTIYF	TGCGCCAGCAGGCCCGTATCCACAGGGATTGGAAACACCATATATTTT
-	TRBJ1-3	TRBV19	-	CASSRGGPGNTIYF	TGTGCCAGTAGCCGGGGGGGGCCCGGAAACACCATATATTTT
-	TRBJ1-3	TRBV7-3	-	CASSLGQPGSGNTIYF	TGTGCCAGCAGCTTAGGACAACCCGGCTCTGGAAACACCATATATTTT
-	TRBJ2-7	TRBV5-8	TRBD1	CASSPGTGVPYEQYF	TGTGCCAGCAGCCCTGGGACAGGGGTTCCCTACGAGCAGTACTTC
-	TRBJ1-1	TRBV7-9	-	CASSPGLGEAFF	TGTGCCAGCAGCCCGGGACTGGGCGAAGCTTTCTTT
-	TRBJ2-7	TRBV19	TRBD1	CASRIRDSYVYEQYF	TGTGCCAGTAGAATCCGGGACAGCTACGTCTACGAGCAGTACTTC
-	TRBJ1-1	TRBV2	TRBD1	CASRNFQGAKAFF	TGTGCCAGCAGGAACTTTCAGGGGGCTAAAGCTTTCTTT
-	TRBJ1-2	TRBV7-9	-	CASTRYGYTF	TGTGCCAGCACCCGGTATGGCTACACCTTC
-	TRBJ1-1	TRBV14	-	CATRGPLMNTEAFF	TGTGCCACCCGAGGGCCGTTAATGAACACTGAAGCTTTCTTT
-	TRBJ2-3	TRBV11-2	-	CASLATDTDTQYF	TGTGCCAGCCTTGCGACAGACACAGATACGCAGTATTTT
-	TRBJ2-1	TRBV10-3	-	CAISESAGAYNEQFF	TGTGCCATCAGTGAGAGTGCGGGGGCGTACAATGAGCAGTTCTTC
-	TRBJ1-2	TRBV2	-	CASSESSSYYGYTF	TGTGCCAGCAGTGAATCAAGCAGCTACTATGGCTACACCTTC
-	TRBJ2-7	TRBV9	-	CASSADGRNYEQYF	TGTGCCAGCAGCGCAGATGGGCGGAACTACGAGCAGTACTTC
few	TRBJ1-1	TRBV5-4	-	CASSLGGRPEAFF	TGTGCCAGCAGCTTGGGGGGGCGGCCCGAAGCTTTCTTT
-	TRBJ2-7	TRBV15	-	CATSRAGSGEQYF	TGTGCCACCAGCAGAGCAGGGAGTGGCGAGCAGTACTTC
-	TRBJ2-7	TRBV27	TRBD1	CASSAPGQGNEQYF	TGTGCCAGCAGCGCCCCGGGACAGGGTAACGAGCAGTACTTC
once	TRBJ1-4	TRBV5-4	TRBD1	CASSPDRANEKLFF	TGTGCCAGCAGCCCTGACAGGGCTAATGAAAAACTGTTTTTT
-	TRBJ1-1	TRBV12-5	TRBD1	CASGLLPGTEDNTEAFF	TGTGCTAGTGGTTTGCTTCCCGGGACAGAAGATAACACTGAAGCTTTCTTT
-	TRBJ2-7	TRBV6-5	TRBD1	CASSRASDRGYEQYF	TGTGCCAGCAGTCGAGCGTCGGACAGGGGCTACGAGCAGTACTTC
-	TRBJ2-7	TRBV4-2	-	CASSQGSTISSYEQYF	TGTGCCAGCAGCCAAGGTTCGACGATCTCCTCCTACGAGCAGTACTTC
-	TRBJ1-1	TRBV19	-	CASSFPGEGRNTEAFF	TGTGCCAGTAGTTTCCCCGGAGAAGGACGGAACACTGAAGCTTTCTTT
-	TRBJ2-7	TRBV7-2	TRBD1	CASSGQGAYEQYF	TGTGCCAGCAGCGGACAGGGGGCGTACGAGCAGTACTTC
-	TRBJ1-6	TRBV4-1	-	CASRSRELGDSPLHF	TGCGCCAGCAGGTCCCGGGAGCTCGGGGATTCACCCCTCCACTTT
-	TRBJ2-7	TRBV5-1	-	CASSLAAWSGSTYEQYF	TGCGCCAGCAGCTTGGCCGCGTGGTCAGGATCAACCTACGAGCAGTACTTC
-	TRBJ2-3	TRBV11-2	TRBD2	CASSLARLAGNTDTQYF	TGTGCCAGCAGCTTAGCCCGGCTAGCGGGAAACACAGATACGCAGTATTTT
-	TRBJ2-7	TRBV9	TRBD2	CASSVEGSGDLSYEQYF	TGTGCCAGCAGCGTAGAGGGTAGCGGGGACCTCTCCTACGAGCAGTACTTC
-	TRBJ2-2	TRBV6-6	-	CASSSTGVVELFF	TGTGCCAGCAGCTCAACGGGAGTTGTTGAGCTGTTTTTT
-	TRBJ2-7	TRBV11-3	TRBD2	CASSLGGAGIYEQYF	TGTGCCAGCAGCTTAGGTGGAGCGGGGATATACGAGCAGTACTTC
-	TRBJ1-2	TRBV2	-	CASRDNPGYTF	TGTGCCAGCAGAGACAATCCTGGCTACACCTTC
few	TRBJ1-1	TRBV27	-	CASSDQGISTEAFF	TGTGCCAGCAGTGACCAGGGGATTAGCACTGAAGCTTTCTTT
-	TRBJ1-1	TRBV2	-	CASSYTLVGAFF	TGTGCCAGCAGCTATACCCTAGTGGGAGCTTTCTTT
-	TRBJ1-4	TRBV4-1	TRBD1	CASSLAGTALEKLFF	TGCGCCAGCAGCCTAGCAGGGACAGCACTTGAAAAACTGTTTTTT